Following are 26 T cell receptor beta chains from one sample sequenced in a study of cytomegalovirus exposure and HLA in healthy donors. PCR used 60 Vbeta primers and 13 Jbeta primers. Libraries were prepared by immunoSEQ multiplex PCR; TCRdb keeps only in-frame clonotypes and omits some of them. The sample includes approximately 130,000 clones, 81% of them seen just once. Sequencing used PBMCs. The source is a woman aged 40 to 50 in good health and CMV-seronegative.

As DNA, the CDR3 is TGTGCCAGCACCTCCGGACGGACTAGGGACTACGAGCAGTACTTC. It specifies CASTSGRTRDYEQYF. J is TRBJ2-7 and V is TRBV28; 7 bases agree with TRBD2. The junction had 12 bases not matched to a gene; V was cut back by 7 bases and J by 3 bases. The germline CDR1 and CDR2 sequences are MDHEN and SYDVKM. The CDR3 has 15 residues.

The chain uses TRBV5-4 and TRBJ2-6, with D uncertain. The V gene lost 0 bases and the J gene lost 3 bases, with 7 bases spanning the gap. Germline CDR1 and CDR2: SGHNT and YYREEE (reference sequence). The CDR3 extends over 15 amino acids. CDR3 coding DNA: TGTGCCAGCAGCTTGGCAGGATTTGGGGCCAACGTCCTGACTTTC. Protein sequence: CASSLAGFGANVLTF.

The CDR3 spells CASSLRLAGVNEQFF. CDR3 bases: TGTGCCAGCAGTTTAAGACTAGCGGGAGTCAATGAGCAGTTCTTC. V and J are TRBV28 and TRBJ2-1, with TRBD2 matching 12 bases. Germline V CDR1 and CDR2: MDHEN, SYDVKM. The CDR3 spans 15 residues. J lost 6 bases, V lost 2 bases, and 2 bases had no gene match.

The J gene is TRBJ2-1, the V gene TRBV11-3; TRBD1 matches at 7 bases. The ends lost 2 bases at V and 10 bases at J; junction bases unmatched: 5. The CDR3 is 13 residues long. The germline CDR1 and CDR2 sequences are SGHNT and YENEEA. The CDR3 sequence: CASSLIIGGEQFF. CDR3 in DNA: TGTGCCAGCAGCTTAATCATAGGGGGCGAGCAGTTCTTC.

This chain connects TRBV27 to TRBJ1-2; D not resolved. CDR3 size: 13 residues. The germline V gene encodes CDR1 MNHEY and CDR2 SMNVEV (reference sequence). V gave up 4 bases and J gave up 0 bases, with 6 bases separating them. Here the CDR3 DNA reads TGTGCCAGCAGTTCGGGGTCTAACTATGGCTACACCTTC. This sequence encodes CASSSGSNYGYTF.

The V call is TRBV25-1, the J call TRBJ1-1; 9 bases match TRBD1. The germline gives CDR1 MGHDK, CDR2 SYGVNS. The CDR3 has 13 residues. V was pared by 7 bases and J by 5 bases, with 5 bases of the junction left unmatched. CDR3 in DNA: TGTGCCAGCAAACAGGGGGCGAGAACTGAAGCTTTCTTT. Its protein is CASKQGARTEAFF.

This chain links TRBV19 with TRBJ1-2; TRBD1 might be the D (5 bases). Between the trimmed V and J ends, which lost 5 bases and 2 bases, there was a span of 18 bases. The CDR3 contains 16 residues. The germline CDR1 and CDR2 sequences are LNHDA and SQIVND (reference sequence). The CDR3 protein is CASSSPTGLVNYGYTF. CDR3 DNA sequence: TGTGCCAGTAGTTCGCCCACAGGATTAGTAAACTATGGCTACACCTTC.

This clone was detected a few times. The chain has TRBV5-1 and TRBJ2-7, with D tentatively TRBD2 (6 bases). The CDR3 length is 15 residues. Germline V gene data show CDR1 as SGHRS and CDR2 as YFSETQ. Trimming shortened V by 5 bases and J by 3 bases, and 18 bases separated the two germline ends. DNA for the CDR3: TGCGCCAGCAGGACCGGCGGGGCTAGCGTCTACGAGCAGTACTTC. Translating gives CASRTGGASVYEQYF.

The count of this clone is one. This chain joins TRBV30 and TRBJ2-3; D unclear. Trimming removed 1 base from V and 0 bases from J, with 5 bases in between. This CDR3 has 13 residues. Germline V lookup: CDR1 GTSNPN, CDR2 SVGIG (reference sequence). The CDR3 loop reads CAWSAGSTDTQYF. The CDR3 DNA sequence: TGTGCCTGGAGTGCCGGTAGCACAGATACGCAGTATTTT.

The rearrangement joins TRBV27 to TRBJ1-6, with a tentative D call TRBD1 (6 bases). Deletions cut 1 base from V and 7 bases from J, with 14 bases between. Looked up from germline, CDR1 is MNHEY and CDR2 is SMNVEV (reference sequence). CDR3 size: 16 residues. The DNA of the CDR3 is TGTGCCAGCAGTTTATGGGGGCCCGAAAAAAATTCACCCCTCCACTTT. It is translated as CASSLWGPEKNSPLHF.

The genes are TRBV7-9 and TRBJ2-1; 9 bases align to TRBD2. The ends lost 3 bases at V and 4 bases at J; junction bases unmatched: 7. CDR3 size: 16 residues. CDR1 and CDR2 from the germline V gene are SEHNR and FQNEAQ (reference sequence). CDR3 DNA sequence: TGTGCCAGCAGCTTTTTAGCGGGAGCTCAATACAATGAGCAGTTCTTC. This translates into CASSFLAGAQYNEQFF.

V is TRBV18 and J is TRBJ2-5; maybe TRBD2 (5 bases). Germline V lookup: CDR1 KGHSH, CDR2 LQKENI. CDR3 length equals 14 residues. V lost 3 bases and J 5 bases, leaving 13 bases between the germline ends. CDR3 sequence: CASSPPAVRETQYF. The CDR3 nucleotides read TGTGCCAGCTCACCCCCAGCGGTGAGGGAGACCCAGTACTTC.

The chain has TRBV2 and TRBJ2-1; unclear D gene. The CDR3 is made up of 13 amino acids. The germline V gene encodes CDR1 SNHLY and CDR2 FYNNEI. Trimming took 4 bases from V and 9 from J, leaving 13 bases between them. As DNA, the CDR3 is TGTGCCAGCAGTGGAACCCAGAGAGGTGAGCAGTTCTTC. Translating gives CASSGTQRGEQFF.

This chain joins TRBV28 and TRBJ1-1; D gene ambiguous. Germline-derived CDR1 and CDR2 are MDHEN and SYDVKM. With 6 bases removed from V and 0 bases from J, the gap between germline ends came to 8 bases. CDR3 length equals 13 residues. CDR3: CASSPRLNTEAFF. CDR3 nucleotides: TGTGCCAGCAGCCCTAGACTGAACACTGAAGCTTTCTTT. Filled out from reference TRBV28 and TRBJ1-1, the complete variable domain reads DVKVTQSSRYLVKRTGEKVFLECVQDMDHENMFWYRQDPGLGLRLIYFSYDVKMKEKGDIPEGYSVSREKKERFSLILESASTNQTSMYLCASSPRLNTEAFFGQGTRLTVV.

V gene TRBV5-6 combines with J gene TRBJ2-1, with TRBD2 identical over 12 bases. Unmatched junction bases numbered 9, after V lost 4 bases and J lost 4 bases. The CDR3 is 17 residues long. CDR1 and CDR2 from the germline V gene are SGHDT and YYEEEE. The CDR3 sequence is CASSRPSTSGGYNEQFF. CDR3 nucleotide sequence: TGTGCCAGCAGCAGGCCCTCTACTAGCGGGGGGTACAATGAGCAGTTCTTC.

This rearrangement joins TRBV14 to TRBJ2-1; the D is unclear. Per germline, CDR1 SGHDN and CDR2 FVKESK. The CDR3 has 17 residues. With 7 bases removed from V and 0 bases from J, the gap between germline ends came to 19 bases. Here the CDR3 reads CASKSGPTSSSYNEQFF. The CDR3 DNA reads TGTGCCAGCAAGTCCGGCCCGACTTCCAGCTCCTACAATGAGCAGTTCTTC. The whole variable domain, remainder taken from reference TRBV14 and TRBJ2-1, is EAGVTQFPSHSVIEKGQTVTLRCDPISGHDNLYWYRRVMGKEIKFLLHFVKESKQDESGMPNNRFLAERTGGTYSTLKVQPAELEDSGVYFCASKSGPTSSSYNEQFFGPGTRLTVL.

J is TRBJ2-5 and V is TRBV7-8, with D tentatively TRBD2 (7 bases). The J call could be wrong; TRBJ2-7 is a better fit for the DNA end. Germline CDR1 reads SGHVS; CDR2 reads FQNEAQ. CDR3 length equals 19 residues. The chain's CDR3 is CASSSLGGLLGGAWYEQYF. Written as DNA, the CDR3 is TGTGCCAGCAGCTCGTTGGGGGGCCTCTTGGGGGGGGCTTGGTACGAGCAGTACTTC.

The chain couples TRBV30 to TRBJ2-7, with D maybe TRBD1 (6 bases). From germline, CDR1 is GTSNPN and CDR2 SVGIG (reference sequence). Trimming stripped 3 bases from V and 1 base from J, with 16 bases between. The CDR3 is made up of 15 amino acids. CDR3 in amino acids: CAWRLGQGISYEQYF. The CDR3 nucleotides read TGTGCCTGGAGGCTTGGGCAGGGGATTTCCTACGAGCAGTACTTC.

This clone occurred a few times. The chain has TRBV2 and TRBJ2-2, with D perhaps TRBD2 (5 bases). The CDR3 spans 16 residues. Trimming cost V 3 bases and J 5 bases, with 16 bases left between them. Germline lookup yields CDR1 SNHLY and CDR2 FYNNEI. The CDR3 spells CASSEHGVGVTGELFF. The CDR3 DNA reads TGTGCCAGCAGTGAGCATGGTGTCGGGGTTACCGGGGAGCTGTTTTTT.

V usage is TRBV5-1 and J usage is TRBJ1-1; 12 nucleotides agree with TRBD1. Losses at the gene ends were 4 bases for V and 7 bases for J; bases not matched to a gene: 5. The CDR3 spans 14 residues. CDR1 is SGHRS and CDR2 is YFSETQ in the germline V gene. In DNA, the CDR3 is TGCGCCAGCAGCCCGGGACAGGGGGCATTTGAAGCTTTCTTT. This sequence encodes CASSPGQGAFEAFF.

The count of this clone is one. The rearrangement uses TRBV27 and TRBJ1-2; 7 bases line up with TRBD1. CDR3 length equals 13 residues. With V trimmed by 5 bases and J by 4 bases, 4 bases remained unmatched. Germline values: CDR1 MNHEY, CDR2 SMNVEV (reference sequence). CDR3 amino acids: CASSVTGAYGYTF. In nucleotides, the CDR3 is TGTGCCAGCAGTGTAACAGGGGCCTATGGCTACACCTTC.

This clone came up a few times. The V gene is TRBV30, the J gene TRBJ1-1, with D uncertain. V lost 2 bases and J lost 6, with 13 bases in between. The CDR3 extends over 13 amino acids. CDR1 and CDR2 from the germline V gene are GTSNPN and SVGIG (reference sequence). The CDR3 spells CAWSRSGKAEAFF. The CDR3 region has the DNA TGTGCCTGGAGTCGGTCAGGAAAGGCTGAAGCTTTCTTT. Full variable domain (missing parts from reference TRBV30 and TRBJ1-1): SQTIHQWPATLVQPVGSPLSLECTVEGTSNPNLYWYRQAAGRGLQLLFYSVGIGQISSEVPQNLSASRPQDRQFILSSKKLLLSDSGFYLCAWSRSGKAEAFFGQGTRLTVV.

The CDR3 bases are TGTGCCAGCAACCCGACTAGCGGGAATCCCTACGAGCAGTACTTC. It translates to CASNPTSGNPYEQYF. The J gene is TRBJ2-7, the V gene TRBV2; 11 nucleotides line up with TRBD2. J lost 2 bases, V lost 7 bases, and 7 bases had no gene match. The germline V gene has CDR1 SNHLY and CDR2 FYNNEI. The length of the CDR3 is 15 residues.

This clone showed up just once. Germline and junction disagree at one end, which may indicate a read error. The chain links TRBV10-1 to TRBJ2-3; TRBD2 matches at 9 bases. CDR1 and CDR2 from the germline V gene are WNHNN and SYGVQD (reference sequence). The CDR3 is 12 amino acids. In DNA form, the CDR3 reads TGCGCCAGCAGTGAGTCTACAGCGGGGGGCGCTTTT. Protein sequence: CASSESTAGGAF.

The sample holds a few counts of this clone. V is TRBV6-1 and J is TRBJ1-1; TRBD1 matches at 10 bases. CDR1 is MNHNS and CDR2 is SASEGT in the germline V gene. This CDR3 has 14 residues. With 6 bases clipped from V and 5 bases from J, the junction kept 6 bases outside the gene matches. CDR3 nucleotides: TGTGCCAGCAGAAAGGACAGGGGGGGAACTGAAGCTTTCTTT. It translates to CASRKDRGGTEAFF.

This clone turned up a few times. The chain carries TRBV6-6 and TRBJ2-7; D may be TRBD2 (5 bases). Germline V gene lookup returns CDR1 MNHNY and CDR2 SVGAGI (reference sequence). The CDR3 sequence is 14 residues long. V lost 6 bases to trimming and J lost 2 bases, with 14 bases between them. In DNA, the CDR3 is TGTGCCAGCAGCCGCCTGGAGGCACCCTACGAGCAGTACTTC. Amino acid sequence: CASSRLEAPYEQYF.